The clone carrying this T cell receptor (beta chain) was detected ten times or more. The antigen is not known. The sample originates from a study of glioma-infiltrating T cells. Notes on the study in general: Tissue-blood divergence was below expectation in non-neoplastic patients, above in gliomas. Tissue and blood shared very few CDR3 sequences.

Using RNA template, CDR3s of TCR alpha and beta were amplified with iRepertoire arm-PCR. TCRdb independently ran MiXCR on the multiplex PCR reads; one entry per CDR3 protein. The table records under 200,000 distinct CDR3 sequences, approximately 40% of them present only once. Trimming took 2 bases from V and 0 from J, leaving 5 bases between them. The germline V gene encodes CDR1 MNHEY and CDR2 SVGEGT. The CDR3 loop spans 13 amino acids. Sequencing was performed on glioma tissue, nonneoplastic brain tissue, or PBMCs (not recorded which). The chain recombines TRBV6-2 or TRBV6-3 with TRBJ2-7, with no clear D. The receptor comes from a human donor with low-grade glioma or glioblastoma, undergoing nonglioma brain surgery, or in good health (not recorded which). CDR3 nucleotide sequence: TGTGCCAGCAGTTACCGCCCCTCCTACGAGCAGTACTTC. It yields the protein CASSYRPSYEQYF.